Listed below are T cell receptor beta chains from one sample, sequenced in a study of blood T cell repertoires in COVID-19. The protocol was immunoSEQ multiplex PCR, while the TCRdb copy is restricted to in-frame clones and leaves out a portion. Among nearly 11,000 clones listed, roughly 86% were seen once. Sample: peripheral blood. These receptors came from a man aged 50 to 60 with active COVID-19. The CDR3 runs from the conserved cysteine through the conserved F or W. The order of the fields is V gene, J gene, CDR3 protein.

v_call: TRBV27; j_call: TRBJ1-1; cdr3_aa: CASSPSAGDRNTEAFF
v_call: TRBV18; j_call: TRBJ2-3; cdr3_aa: CASSPGTSGRAPDTQYF
v_call: TRBV15; j_call: TRBJ2-7; cdr3_aa: CATSTHNNNHYEQYF
v_call: TRBV2; j_call: TRBJ2-5; cdr3_aa: CASSQGAGVQETQYF
v_call: TRBV29-1; j_call: TRBJ1-5; cdr3_aa: CSVEEGRDQHF
v_call: TRBV9; j_call: TRBJ2-7; cdr3_aa: CASSPSGGSLYEQYF
v_call: TRBV29-1; j_call: TRBJ2-1; cdr3_aa: CSVEGPDRAGVYNEQFF
v_call: TRBV10-2; j_call: TRBJ1-6; cdr3_aa: CASRLEEGHNSPLHF
v_call: TRBV2; j_call: TRBJ1-5; cdr3_aa: CASQQDSNQPQHF
v_call: TRBV11-1; j_call: TRBJ2-2; cdr3_aa: CASSLRENTGELFF
v_call: TRBV2; j_call: TRBJ2-1; cdr3_aa: CAEAENNNEQFF
v_call: TRBV2; j_call: TRBJ1-3; cdr3_aa: CASITGGLRGNTIYF
v_call: TRBV21-1; j_call: TRBJ2-7; cdr3_aa: CASSLGTSDYEQYF
v_call: TRBV10-3; j_call: TRBJ1-4; cdr3_aa: CAISVRVNEKLFF
v_call: TRBV15; j_call: TRBJ1-4; cdr3_aa: CATSKGDRGRVNYEKLFF
v_call: TRBV28; j_call: TRBJ2-3; cdr3_aa: CASSFLLATSTDTQYF
v_call: TRBV30; j_call: TRBJ2-7; cdr3_aa: CAWSLGTGSYEQYF
v_call: TRBV27; j_call: TRBJ1-1; cdr3_aa: CASSLWGRRTEAFF
v_call: TRBV11-3; j_call: TRBJ2-2; cdr3_aa: CASSVASGVNTGELFF
v_call: TRBV6-5; j_call: TRBJ2-7; cdr3_aa: CASSYLSGANYEQYF
v_call: TRBV4-1; j_call: TRBJ2-7; cdr3_aa: CASSQGSGSLYEQYF
v_call: TRBV27; j_call: TRBJ1-4; cdr3_aa: CASSPGQGAFSEKLFF
v_call: TRBV6-2/TRBV6-3; j_call: TRBJ1-2; cdr3_aa: CASSFGQKGYTF
v_call: TRBV28; j_call: TRBJ2-7; cdr3_aa: CASSPTGGLGEQYF
v_call: TRBV4-1; j_call: TRBJ2-1; cdr3_aa: CASSPYIQGASYNEQFF
v_call: TRBV27; j_call: TRBJ1-6; cdr3_aa: CASSPWITDDSPLHF
v_call: TRBV19; j_call: TRBJ1-5; cdr3_aa: CASSVGHPDQPQHF
v_call: TRBV6-5; j_call: TRBJ2-7; cdr3_aa: CASSYSRWASGEQYF
v_call: TRBV28; j_call: TRBJ2-7; cdr3_aa: CASSIGTYVSYEQYF
v_call: TRBV28; j_call: TRBJ1-1; cdr3_aa: CASSLTQMNTEAFF
v_call: TRBV27; j_call: TRBJ2-2; cdr3_aa: CASSRRLAENTGELFF
v_call: TRBV10-3; j_call: TRBJ1-5; cdr3_aa: CAISMDRGAQPQHF
v_call: TRBV25-1; j_call: TRBJ2-1; cdr3_aa: CASSEGRQEQFF
v_call: TRBV9; j_call: TRBJ2-7; cdr3_aa: CASSVVPGYEQYF
v_call: TRBV27; j_call: TRBJ2-3; cdr3_aa: CASSLFPREGLGDTQYF
v_call: TRBV5-1; j_call: TRBJ2-3; cdr3_aa: CASSLAGGADTQYF
v_call: TRBV7-6; j_call: TRBJ2-1; cdr3_aa: CASSLGGLATVEQFF
v_call: TRBV11-2; j_call: TRBJ2-7; cdr3_aa: CASSIGEAAYEQYF
v_call: TRBV2; j_call: TRBJ1-4; cdr3_aa: CASREGSGPNEKLFF
v_call: TRBV5-1; j_call: TRBJ1-5; cdr3_aa: CASRPTSYSNQPQHF
v_call: TRBV2; j_call: TRBJ2-3; cdr3_aa: CASIARQGTSTDTQYF
v_call: TRBV11-2; j_call: TRBJ2-1; cdr3_aa: CASSLELLAGDEQFF
v_call: TRBV7-2; j_call: TRBJ2-1; cdr3_aa: CASSLAFLASSTYNEQFF
v_call: TRBV27; j_call: TRBJ1-2; cdr3_aa: CASRPGTGGAGLYYGYTF
v_call: TRBV24-1; j_call: TRBJ1-1; cdr3_aa: CATSDRGQNTEAFF
v_call: TRBV4-1; j_call: TRBJ2-1; cdr3_aa: CASSPKIVVGTGEGYNEQFF
v_call: TRBV28; j_call: TRBJ2-5; cdr3_aa: CASSSRPSGRRETQYF
v_call: TRBV9; j_call: TRBJ2-3; cdr3_aa: CASSGSGTSTDTQYF
v_call: TRBV28; j_call: TRBJ2-7; cdr3_aa: CASSLNGQDYEQYF
v_call: TRBV25-1; j_call: TRBJ1-4; cdr3_aa: CASSVVDGRAEKLFF
v_call: TRBV2; j_call: TRBJ2-3; cdr3_aa: CASGLAGNTDTQYF
v_call: TRBV27; j_call: TRBJ2-7; cdr3_aa: CASSLASGSGEQYF
v_call: TRBV27; j_call: TRBJ1-4; cdr3_aa: CASSLLGQTTNEKLFF
v_call: TRBV28; j_call: TRBJ2-3; cdr3_aa: CASSLRGRGDTQYF